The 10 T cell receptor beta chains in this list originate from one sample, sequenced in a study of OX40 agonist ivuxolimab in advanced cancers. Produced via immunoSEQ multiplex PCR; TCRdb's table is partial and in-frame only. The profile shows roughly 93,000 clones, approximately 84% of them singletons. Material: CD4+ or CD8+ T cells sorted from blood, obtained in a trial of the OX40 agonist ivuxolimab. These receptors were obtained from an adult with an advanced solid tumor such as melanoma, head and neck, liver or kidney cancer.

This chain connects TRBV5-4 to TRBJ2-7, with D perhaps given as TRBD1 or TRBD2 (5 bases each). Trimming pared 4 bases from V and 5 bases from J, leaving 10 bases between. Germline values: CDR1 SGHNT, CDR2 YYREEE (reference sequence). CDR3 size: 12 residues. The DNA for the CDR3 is TGTGCCAGCAGCGAGAGGGACGACGAGCAGTACTTC. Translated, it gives CASSERDDEQYF. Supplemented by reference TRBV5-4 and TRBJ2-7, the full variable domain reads ETGVTQSPTHLIKTRGQQVTLRCSSQSGHNTVSWYQQALGQGPQFIFQYYREEENGRGNFPPRFSGLQFPNYSSELNVNALELDDSALYLCASSERDDEQYFGPGTRLTVT.

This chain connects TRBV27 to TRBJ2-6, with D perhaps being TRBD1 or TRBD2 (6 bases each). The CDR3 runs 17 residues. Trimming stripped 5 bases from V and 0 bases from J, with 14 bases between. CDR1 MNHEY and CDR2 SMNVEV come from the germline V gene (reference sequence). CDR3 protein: CASSGGPTFSGANVLTF. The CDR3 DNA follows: TGTGCCAGCAGTGGGGGGCCAACCTTCTCTGGGGCCAACGTCCTGACTTTC.

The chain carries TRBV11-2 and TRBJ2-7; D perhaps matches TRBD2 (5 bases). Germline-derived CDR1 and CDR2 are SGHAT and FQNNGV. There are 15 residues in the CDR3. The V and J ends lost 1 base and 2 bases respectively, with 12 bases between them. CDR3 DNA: TGTGCCAGCAGCTTAGGTCGGAGCGGACCCTACGAGCAGTACTTC. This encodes CASSLGRSGPYEQYF.

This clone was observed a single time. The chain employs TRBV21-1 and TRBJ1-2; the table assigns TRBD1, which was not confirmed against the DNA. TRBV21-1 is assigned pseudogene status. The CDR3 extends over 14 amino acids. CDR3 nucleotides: TGTGCCAGCAGCAAAGCTCTAACAGGCTATGGCTACACCTTC. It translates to CASSKALTGYGYTF.

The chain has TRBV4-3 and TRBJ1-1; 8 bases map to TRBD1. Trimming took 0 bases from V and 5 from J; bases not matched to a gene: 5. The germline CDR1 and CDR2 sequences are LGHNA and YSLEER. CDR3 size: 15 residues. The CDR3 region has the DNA TGCGCCAGCAGCCAAGAAACACAGGGGGGGACTGAAGCTTTCTTT. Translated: CASSQETQGGTEAFF.

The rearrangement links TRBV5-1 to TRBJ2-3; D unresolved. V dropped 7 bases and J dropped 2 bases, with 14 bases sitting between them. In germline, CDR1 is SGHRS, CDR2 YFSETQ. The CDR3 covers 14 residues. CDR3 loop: CASFLGSNTDTQYF. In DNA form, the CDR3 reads TGCGCCAGCTTCCTAGGCAGCAACACAGATACGCAGTATTTT. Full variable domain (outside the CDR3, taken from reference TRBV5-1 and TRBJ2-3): KAGVTQTPRYLIKTRGQQVTLSCSPISGHRSVSWYQQTPGQGLQFLFEYFSETQRNKGNFPGRFSGRQFSNSRSEMNVSTLELGDSALYLCASFLGSNTDTQYFGPGTRLTVL.

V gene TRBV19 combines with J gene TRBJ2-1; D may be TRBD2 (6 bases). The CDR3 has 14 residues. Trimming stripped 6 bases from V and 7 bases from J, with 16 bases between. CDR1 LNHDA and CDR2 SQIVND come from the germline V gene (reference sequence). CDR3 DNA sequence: TGTGCCAGTAGCTACTGGGACGGGAGAAATGAGCAGTTCTTC. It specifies CASSYWDGRNEQFF. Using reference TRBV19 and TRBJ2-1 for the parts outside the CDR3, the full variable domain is DGGITQSPKYLFRKEGQNVTLSCEQNLNHDAMYWYRQDPGQGLRLIYYSQIVNDFQKGDIAEGYSVSREKKESFPLTVTSAQKNPTAFYLCASSYWDGRNEQFFGPGTRLTVL.

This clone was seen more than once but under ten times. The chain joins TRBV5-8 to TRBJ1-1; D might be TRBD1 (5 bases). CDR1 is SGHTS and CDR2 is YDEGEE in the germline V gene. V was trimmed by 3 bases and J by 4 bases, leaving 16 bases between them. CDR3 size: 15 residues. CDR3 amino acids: CASSWGTQRGTEAFF. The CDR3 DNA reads TGTGCCAGCAGCTGGGGGACTCAAAGGGGCACTGAAGCTTTCTTT.

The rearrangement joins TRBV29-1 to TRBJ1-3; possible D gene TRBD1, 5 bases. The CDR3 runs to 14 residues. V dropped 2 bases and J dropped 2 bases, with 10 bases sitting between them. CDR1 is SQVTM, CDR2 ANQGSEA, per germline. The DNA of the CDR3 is TGCAGCGTTGAACGGGGGACGGCTGGAAACACCATATATTTT. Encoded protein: CSVERGTAGNTIYF. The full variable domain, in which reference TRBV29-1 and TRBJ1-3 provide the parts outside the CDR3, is SAVISQKPSRDICQRGTSLTIQCQVDSQVTMMFWYRQQPGQSLTLIATANQGSEATYESGFVIDKFPISRPNLTFSTLTVSNMSPEDSSIYLCSVERGTAGNTIYFGEGSWLTVV.

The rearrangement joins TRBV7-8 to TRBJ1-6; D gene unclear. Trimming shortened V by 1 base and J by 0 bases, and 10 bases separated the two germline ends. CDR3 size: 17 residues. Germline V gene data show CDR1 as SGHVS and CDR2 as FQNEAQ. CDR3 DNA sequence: TGTGCCAGCAGCTTAGGGGCACTTAGCTCCTATAATTCACCCCTCCACTTT. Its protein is CASSLGALSSYNSPLHF.